This section outlines one T cell receptor (beta chain) sequence together with its context. What antigen it recognizes has not been identified. The sample holds no much larger clone one base away, and base qualities are not on file. Additional DNA sequences in this sample encode the identical CDR3. The data belong to a study of OX40 agonist ivuxolimab in advanced cancers. About the study as a whole: Ivuxolimab was a fully human IgG2 agonistic monoclonal antibody targeting the costimulatory receptor OX40 (CD134). Patients were allowed to have had prior anti-PD-1, anti-PD-L1 or anti-CTLA-4 therapy, and 30% to 50% of the dose-escalation patients had previously received checkpoint inhibitors. Among the approximately 50 dose-escalation patients, some 20 had hepatocellular carcinoma, roughly 15 melanoma, 9 renal cell carcinoma and 9 head and neck cancer. The purpose of peripheral TCRbeta sequencing was to test whether ivuxolimab changed TCR sequence diversity and led to clonal T-cell expansion. A male proportion of roughly 80% and a mean age of around 60 years, ranging from 23 to 79, were recorded for the dose-escalation cohort. Partial responses occurred in three dose-escalation patients, of whom one had hepatocellular carcinoma and two had cutaneous melanoma. The paper covers the monotherapy dose-escalation part of the phase I ivuxolimab trial, which included N ≈ 50 patients. Intravenous ivuxolimab was administered to patients every 2 weeks at six dose levels: 0.01, 0.1, 0.3, 1.5, 3 and 10 mg/kg. General study outcomes and caveats: After ivuxolimab, CD8+ T cells had more expanded clones than CD4+ T cells on average. In partial responders in the 0.1-3.0 mg/kg groups, normalized peripheral clonal expansion was found to be among the lowest, especially among CD8+ T cells. At doses of 0.1 to 3.0 mg/kg, clonal expansion of both CD4+ and CD8+ blood T cells was observed from baseline to week 6. Low levels of normalized T-cell clonal expansion were also seen in some patients who did not respond. The antigen specificity of the peripheral T cells that underwent clonal expansion was not determined.

The trial excluded patients who had a history of autoimmune disease or were on systemic immunosuppression. Peripheral blood for TCR sequencing was collected from all dose cohorts at baseline, on cycle 4 day 1, and on cycle 7 day 1. Samples came from an open-label, multicenter, first-in-human phase I dose-escalation trial of ivuxolimab. Adults with locally advanced or metastatic head and neck squamous cell, hepatocellular, melanoma or renal cell carcinoma were enrolled in the trial. Before TCR sequencing, CD4+ and CD8+ T cells were separately sorted from peripheral blood. Genomic DNA was isolated from the sorted cells so that the TCRbeta CDR3 region could be sequenced. The immunoSEQ Assay was used to sequence the TCRbeta CDR3 regions. Entries here come from immuneACCESS through TCRdb and include only in-frame sequences with V and J called. Some clones fail to appear in such tables; in the studies checked, an unresolved V gene covers under half of the shortfall, and the cause of the remainder is unknown. A total of over 55,000 clones appear in this sample, more than 75% of them only once. The ten largest clones capture roughly 8% of the sample.

V ends up 1 base short and J 4 bases short, with an unmatched junction base count of 2. Sequences MGHRA (CDR1) and YSYEKL (CDR2) are obtained from the germline V gene. Measured from the cysteine to the phenylalanine, the CDR3 is 15 residues long. Solely the CDR3 DNA is kept, with 45 bases framed from the first base. The origin of this receptor is an adult with an advanced solid tumor such as melanoma, head and neck, liver or kidney cancer. The sequencing used CD4+ or CD8+ T cells sorted from blood, collected in a trial of the OX40 agonist ivuxolimab. The sequence links TRBV4-1 to TRBJ2-2, with 8 middle bases fitting TRBD2. The sequenced DNA is TGCGCCAGCAGCCAAGTCGGGGGGGGCACCGGGGAGCTGTTTTTT. It translates to CASSQVGGGTGELFF.